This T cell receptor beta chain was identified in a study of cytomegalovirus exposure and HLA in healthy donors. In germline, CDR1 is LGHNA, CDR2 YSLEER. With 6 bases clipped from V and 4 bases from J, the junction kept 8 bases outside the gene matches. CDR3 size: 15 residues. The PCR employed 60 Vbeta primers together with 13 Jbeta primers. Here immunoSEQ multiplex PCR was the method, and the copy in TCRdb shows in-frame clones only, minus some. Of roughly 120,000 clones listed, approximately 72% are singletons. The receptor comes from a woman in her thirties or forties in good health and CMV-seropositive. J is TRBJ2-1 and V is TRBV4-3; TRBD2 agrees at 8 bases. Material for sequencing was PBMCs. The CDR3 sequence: CASSSGTRSYNEQFF. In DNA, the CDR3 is TGCGCCAGCAGTTCCGGGACTAGAAGTTACAATGAGCAGTTCTTC.